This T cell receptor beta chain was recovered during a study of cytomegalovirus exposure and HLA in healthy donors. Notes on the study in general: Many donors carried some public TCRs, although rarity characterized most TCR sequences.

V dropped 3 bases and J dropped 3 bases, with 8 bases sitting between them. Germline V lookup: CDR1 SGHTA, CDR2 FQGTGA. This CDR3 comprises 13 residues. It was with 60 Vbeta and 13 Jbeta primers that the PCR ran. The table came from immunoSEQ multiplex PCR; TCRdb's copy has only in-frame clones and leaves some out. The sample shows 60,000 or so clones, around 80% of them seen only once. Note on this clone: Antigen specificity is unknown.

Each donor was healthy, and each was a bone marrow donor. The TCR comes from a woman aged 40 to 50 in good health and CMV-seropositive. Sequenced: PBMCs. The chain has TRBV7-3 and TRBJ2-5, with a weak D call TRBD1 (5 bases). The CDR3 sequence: CASSFGREETQYF. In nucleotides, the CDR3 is TGTGCCAGCAGCTTTGGCAGGGAAGAGACCCAGTACTTC. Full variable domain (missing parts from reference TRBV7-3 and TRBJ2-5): GAGVSQTPSNKVTEKGKYVELRCDPISGHTALYWYRQSLGQGPEFLIYFQGTGAADDSGLPNDRFFAVRPEGSVSTLKIQRTERGDSAVYLCASSFGREETQYFGPGTRLLVL.